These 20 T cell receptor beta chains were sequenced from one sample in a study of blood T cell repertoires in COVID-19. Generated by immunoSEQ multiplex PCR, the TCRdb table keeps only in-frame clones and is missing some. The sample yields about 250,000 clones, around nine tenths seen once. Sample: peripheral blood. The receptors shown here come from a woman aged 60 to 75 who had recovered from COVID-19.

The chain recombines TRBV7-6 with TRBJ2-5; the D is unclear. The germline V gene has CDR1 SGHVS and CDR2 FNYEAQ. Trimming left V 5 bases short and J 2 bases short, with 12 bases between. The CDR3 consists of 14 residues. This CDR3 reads CASSPPGSQETQYF. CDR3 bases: TGTGCCAGCAGCCCTCCAGGATCTCAAGAGACCCAGTACTTC.

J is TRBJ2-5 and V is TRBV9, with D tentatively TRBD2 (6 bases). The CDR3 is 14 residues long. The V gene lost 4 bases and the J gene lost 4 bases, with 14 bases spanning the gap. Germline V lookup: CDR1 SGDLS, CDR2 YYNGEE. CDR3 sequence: CASSLTGTLETQYF. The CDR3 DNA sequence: TGTGCCAGCAGCTTAACCGGGACTTTAGAGACCCAGTACTTC.

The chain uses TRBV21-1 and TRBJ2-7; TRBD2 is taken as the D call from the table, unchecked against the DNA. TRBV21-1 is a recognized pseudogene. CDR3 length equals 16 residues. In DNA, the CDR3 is TGTGCCAGCAGCAAAGACCGTAGGGAGAGATCCCGCGAGCAGTACTTC. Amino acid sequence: CASSKDRRERSREQYF.

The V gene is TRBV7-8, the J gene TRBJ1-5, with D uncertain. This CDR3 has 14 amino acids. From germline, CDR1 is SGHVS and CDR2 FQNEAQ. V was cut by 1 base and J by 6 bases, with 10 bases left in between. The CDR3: CASSLGAGIQPQHF. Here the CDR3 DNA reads TGTGCCAGCAGCTTAGGAGCGGGAATTCAGCCCCAGCATTTT.

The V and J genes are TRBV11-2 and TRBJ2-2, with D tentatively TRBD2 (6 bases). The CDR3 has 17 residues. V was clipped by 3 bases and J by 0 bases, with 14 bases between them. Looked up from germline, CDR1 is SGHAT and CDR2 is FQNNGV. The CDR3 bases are TGTGCCAGCAGCTTCGGATGGCGGGGAGCGAACACCGGGGAGCTGTTTTTT. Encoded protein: CASSFGWRGANTGELFF.

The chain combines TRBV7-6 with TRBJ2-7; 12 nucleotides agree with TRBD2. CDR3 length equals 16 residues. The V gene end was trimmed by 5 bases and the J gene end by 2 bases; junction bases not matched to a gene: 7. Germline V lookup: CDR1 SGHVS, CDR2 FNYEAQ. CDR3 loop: CASSGETSGGAYEQYF. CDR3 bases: TGTGCCAGCAGCGGGGAGACTAGCGGGGGAGCCTACGAGCAGTACTTC.

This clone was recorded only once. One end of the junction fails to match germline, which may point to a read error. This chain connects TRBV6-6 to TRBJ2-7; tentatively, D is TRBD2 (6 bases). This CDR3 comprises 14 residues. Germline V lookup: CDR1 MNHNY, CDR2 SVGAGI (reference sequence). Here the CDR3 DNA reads TGTACCAGCAGTTACTCGGACTACTCTGGCGAGCAGTACTTC. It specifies CTSSYSDYSGEQYF.

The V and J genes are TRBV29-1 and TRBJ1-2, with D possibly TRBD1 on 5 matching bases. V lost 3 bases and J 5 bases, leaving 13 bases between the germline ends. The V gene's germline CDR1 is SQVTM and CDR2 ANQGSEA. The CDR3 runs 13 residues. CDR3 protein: CSVDVGDWYGYTF. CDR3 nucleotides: TGCAGCGTTGATGTTGGGGACTGGTATGGCTACACCTTC.

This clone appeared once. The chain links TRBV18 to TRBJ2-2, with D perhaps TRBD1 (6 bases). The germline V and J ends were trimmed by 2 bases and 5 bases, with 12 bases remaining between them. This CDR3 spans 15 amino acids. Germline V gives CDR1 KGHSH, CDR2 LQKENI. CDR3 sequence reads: CASSPWSGVTGELFF. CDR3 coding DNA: TGTGCCAGCTCACCATGGTCAGGGGTAACCGGGGAGCTGTTTTTT.

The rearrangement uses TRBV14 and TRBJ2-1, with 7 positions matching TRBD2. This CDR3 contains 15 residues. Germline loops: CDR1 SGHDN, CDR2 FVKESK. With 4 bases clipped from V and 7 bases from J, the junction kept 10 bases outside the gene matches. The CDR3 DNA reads TGTGCCAGCAGCCGTGCTGTTGGGGGAGGGAATGAGCAGTTCTTC. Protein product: CASSRAVGGGNEQFF. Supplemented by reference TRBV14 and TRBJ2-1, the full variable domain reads EAGVTQFPSHSVIEKGQTVTLRCDPISGHDNLYWYRRVMGKEIKFLLHFVKESKQDESGMPNNRFLAERTGGTYSTLKVQPAELEDSGVYFCASSRAVGGGNEQFFGPGTRLTVL.

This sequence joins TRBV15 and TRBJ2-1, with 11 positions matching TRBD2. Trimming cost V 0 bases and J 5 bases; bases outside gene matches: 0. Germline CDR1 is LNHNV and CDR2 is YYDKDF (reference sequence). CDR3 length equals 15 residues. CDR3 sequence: CATSRELAGDNEQFF. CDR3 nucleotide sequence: TGTGCCACCAGCAGAGAACTAGCGGGGGACAATGAGCAGTTCTTC.

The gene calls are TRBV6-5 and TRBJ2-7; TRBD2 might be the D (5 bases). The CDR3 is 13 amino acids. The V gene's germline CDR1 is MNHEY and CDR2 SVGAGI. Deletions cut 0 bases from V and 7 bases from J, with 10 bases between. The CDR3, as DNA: TGTGCCAGCAGTTACTCCGAGCGGAGTGAGCAGTACTTC. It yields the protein CASSYSERSEQYF.

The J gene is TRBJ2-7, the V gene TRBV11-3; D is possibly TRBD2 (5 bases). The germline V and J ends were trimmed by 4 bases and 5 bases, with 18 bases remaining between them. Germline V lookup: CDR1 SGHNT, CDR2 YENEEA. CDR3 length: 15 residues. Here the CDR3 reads CASSSSGRILDEQYF. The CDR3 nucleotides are TGTGCCAGCAGCTCAAGCGGACGGATCTTGGACGAGCAGTACTTC.

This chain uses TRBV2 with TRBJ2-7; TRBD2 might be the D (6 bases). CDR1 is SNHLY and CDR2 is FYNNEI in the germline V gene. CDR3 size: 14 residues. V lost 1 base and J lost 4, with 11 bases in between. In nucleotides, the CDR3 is TGTGCCAGCAGTGAAGGGGGAGGAAGGTACGAGCAGTACTTC. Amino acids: CASSEGGGRYEQYF.

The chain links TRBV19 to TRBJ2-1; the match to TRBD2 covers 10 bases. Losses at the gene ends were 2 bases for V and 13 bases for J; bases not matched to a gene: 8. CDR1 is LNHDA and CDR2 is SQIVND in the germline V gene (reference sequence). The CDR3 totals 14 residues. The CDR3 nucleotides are TGTGCCAGTAGTATAAGCCCTAGCGGGGGTCTTCAGTTCTTC. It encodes CASSISPSGGLQFF.

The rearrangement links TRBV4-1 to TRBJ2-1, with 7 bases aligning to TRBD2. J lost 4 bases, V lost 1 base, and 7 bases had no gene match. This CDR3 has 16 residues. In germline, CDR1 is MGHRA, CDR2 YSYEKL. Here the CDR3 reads CASSQVVLAYYNEQFF. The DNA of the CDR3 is TGCGCCAGCAGCCAAGTGGTACTAGCGTATTACAATGAGCAGTTCTTC.

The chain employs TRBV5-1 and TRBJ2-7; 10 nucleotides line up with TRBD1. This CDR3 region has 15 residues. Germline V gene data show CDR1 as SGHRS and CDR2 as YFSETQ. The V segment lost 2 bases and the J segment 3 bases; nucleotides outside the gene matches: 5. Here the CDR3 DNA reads TGCGCCAGCAGCTTCGGACAGGGGGGAGTCTACGAGCAGTACTTC. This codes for CASSFGQGGVYEQYF.

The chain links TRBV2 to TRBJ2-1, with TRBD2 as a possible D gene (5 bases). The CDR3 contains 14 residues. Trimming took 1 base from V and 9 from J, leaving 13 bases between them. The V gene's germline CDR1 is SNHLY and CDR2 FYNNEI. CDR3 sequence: CASSEEGLRGEQFF. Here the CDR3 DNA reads TGTGCCAGCAGTGAAGAAGGGCTACGGGGTGAGCAGTTCTTC.

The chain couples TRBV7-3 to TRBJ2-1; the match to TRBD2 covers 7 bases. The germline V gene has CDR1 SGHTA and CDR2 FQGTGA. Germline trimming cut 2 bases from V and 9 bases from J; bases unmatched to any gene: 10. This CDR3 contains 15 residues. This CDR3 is CASSLVPSGVAEQFF. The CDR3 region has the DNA TGTGCCAGCAGCTTAGTTCCCAGCGGGGTCGCTGAGCAGTTCTTC.

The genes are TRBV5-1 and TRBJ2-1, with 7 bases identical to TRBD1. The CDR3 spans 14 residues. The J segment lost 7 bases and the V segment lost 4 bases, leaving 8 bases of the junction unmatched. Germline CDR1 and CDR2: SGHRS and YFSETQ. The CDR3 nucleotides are TGCGCCAGCAGCGAATCAGGGGGACGGAATGAGCAGTTCTTC. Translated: CASSESGGRNEQFF.